This entry lists 17 T cell receptor beta chains sequenced from one sample in a study of blood T cells in healthy people across ages. A sample-barcoded 5' primer and a J-beta primer mix were used in a second PCR of about 7 to 12 cycles. One entry per CDR3 protein, called by TCRdb with MiXCR from the 5' RACE reads. The sample holds some 1.5 million distinct CDR3 sequences, about 30% seen once. The sequenced material came from blood. The receptors were gathered from a woman aged 25-40 years in good health.

This clonotype was seen only a few times. This chain connects TRBV20-1 to TRBJ2-7, with TRBD2 matching 10 bases. The V gene's germline CDR1 is DFQATT and CDR2 SNEGSKA (reference sequence). The V segment lost 7 bases and the J segment 7 bases; nucleotides outside the gene matches: 7. This CDR3 has 12 amino acids. The CDR3, as DNA: TGCAGTGGGAGCGGGGGGGCCAAGGAGCAGTACTTC. Translating gives CSGSGGAKEQYF.

The chain recombines TRBV15 with TRBJ1-4; D remains unclear. CDR1 is LNHNV and CDR2 is YYDKDF in the germline V gene (reference sequence). The CDR3 extends over 16 amino acids. V dropped 6 bases and J dropped 4 bases, with 18 bases sitting between them. The CDR3 spells CATRDGSDRHNEKLFF. The CDR3 DNA is TGTGCCACCAGAGACGGGTCGGACCGCCATAATGAAAAACTGTTTTTT.

This clonotype came up a few times. The chain has TRBV10-2 and TRBJ2-5; 12 bases line up with TRBD2. Germline V gene data show CDR1 as WSHSY and CDR2 as SAAADI. V shed 6 bases, J shed 5 bases, and the junction held 7 bases outside the gene matches. This CDR3 has 15 amino acids. The DNA of the CDR3 is TGCGCCAGCAGGCCTAGCGGGGGGGCGAGTGAGACCCAGTACTTC. The encoded protein is CASRPSGGASETQYF.

Ten or more counts support this clonotype. The V and J genes are TRBV7-2 and TRBJ2-6; no definite D call. The CDR3 is 16 residues long. Germline values: CDR1 SGHTA, CDR2 FQGNSA. V was shortened by 5 bases and J by 2 bases, with 13 bases between the two germline ends. The CDR3 coding sequence is TGTGCCAGCAGCCGCCGGATGGGGACTGGGGCCAACGTCCTGACTTTC. Encoded protein: CASSRRMGTGANVLTF.

V gene TRBV20-1 combines with J gene TRBJ2-4; 8 bases fit TRBD2. In germline, CDR1 is DFQATT, CDR2 SNEGSKA (reference sequence). The CDR3 totals 15 residues. With V trimmed by 3 bases and J by 13 bases, 17 bases remained unmatched. The CDR3 DNA follows: TGCAGTGCTAGTGGCGGTAGCGGGATCGAATGGGGGCAGTACTTC. It specifies CSASGGSGIEWGQYF.

This clonotype was recorded at least ten times. V gene TRBV4-1 combines with J gene TRBJ2-7; D is ambiguous. Trimming took 2 bases from V and 0 from J, leaving 11 bases between them. The CDR3 is 15 amino acids. Germline V gene lookup returns CDR1 MGHRA and CDR2 YSYEKL. The CDR3 nucleotides are TGCGCCAGCAGCCAAAAAGGGCAGAGCTCCTACGAGCAGTACTTC. Its protein product is CASSQKGQSSYEQYF.

This chain uses TRBV5-1 with TRBJ2-7; TRBD1 matches 9 bases. V lost 0 bases and J lost 4; bases outside the gene matches: 14. The CDR3 has 18 amino acids. The germline gives CDR1 SGHRS, CDR2 YFSETQ. The CDR3 here is CASSLAGGGTGTRYEQYF. The DNA for the CDR3 is TGCGCCAGCAGCTTGGCCGGAGGCGGGACAGGGACCCGGTACGAGCAGTACTTC.

The chain is built from TRBV12-3 or TRBV12-4 and TRBJ1-1; 12 bases map to TRBD1. CDR3 size: 16 residues. J lost 4 bases, V lost 7 bases, and 10 bases had no gene match. The CDR3 coding sequence is TGTGCCAGCACCGGTGGGACAGGGGGCGCAAGCACTGAAGCTTTCTTT. It yields the protein CASTGGTGGASTEAFF.

This clonotype was picked up one time. V gene TRBV7-2 combines with J gene TRBJ2-2; TRBD1 aligns across 9 bases. Germline V gene lookup returns CDR1 SGHTA and CDR2 FQGNSA. V shed 5 bases, J shed 8 bases, and the junction held 6 bases outside the gene matches. The CDR3 is 14 residues long. The DNA of the CDR3 is TGTGCCAGCAGCATCACAGGGGGCGCAGGGGAGCTGTTTTTT. Protein product: CASSITGGAGELFF.

In DNA form, the CDR3 reads TGTGCCAGCAGTGAAGTACTGGCAGACAAGCAGTACTTC. Protein product: CASSEVLADKQYF. The chain uses TRBV2 and TRBJ2-4; D remains unclear. The CDR3 extends over 13 amino acids. V dropped 1 base and J dropped 13 bases, with 14 bases sitting between them. From germline, CDR1 is SNHLY and CDR2 FYNNEI.

As regards this clonotype: With a much larger clone just one base away, this may be a read error. The J gene is TRBJ2-7, the V gene TRBV4-1, with D possibly being TRBD2 (7 bases). Germline V gene sequence: CDR1 MGHRA, CDR2 YSYEKL. CDR3 length: 16 amino acids. DNA for the CDR3: TGCGCCGGCAGCCAAGATCGGGGGGCAAAATCCTACGAGCAGTACTTC. Translation: CAGSQDRGAKSYEQYF.

This chain uses TRBV25-1 with TRBJ2-7; 8 bases are a match to TRBD1. The trim removed 3 bases at V and 2 bases at J, leaving 6 bases unmatched. This CDR3 is built from 15 residues. Per germline, CDR1 MGHDK and CDR2 SYGVNS. DNA of the CDR3: TGTGCCAGCAGTGAGAGGACAGGGCGGACCTACGAGCAGTACTTC. It encodes CASSERTGRTYEQYF.

This clonotype occurred a few times. The chain employs TRBV10-3 and TRBJ1-1, with D unresolved. The V end lost 0 bases, the J end lost 4 bases, and 3 bases lay between the germline ends. The CDR3 spans 12 residues. Germline values: CDR1 ENHRY, CDR2 SYGVKD. In DNA, the CDR3 is TGTGCCATCAGTGAGTCGACCACTGAAGCTTTCTTT. This translates into CAISESTTEAFF.

V is TRBV28 and J is TRBJ1-5; D is unclear. This CDR3 has 14 residues. V lost 5 bases and J lost 5, with 13 bases in between. Germline-derived CDR1 and CDR2 are MDHEN and SYDVKM. Here the CDR3 reads CASSQSAGYQPQHF. The DNA for the CDR3 is TGTGCCAGCAGTCAGTCCGCCGGGTATCAGCCCCAGCATTTT.

The CDR3 sequence: CASSLGSPSLPLAKNIQYF. As DNA, the CDR3 is TGTGCCAGCAGTTTAGGCTCCCCTAGCCTACCCTTAGCCAAAAACATTCAGTACTTC. The rearrangement uses TRBV12-3 or TRBV12-4 and TRBJ2-4, with D perhaps TRBD2 (5 bases). Trimming stripped 1 base from V and 0 bases from J, with 19 bases between. The CDR3 is made up of 19 amino acids.

This clonotype was found a few times. The V and J genes are TRBV12-3 or TRBV12-4 and TRBJ2-1; TRBD2 aligns across 9 bases. This CDR3 contains 16 residues. Trimming removed 6 bases from V and 8 bases from J; junction bases left unmatched: 14. CDR3 DNA sequence: TGTGCCAGCAGCTTCTCGACTAGCGGATTGAGGTATGAGCAGTTCTTC. The encoded protein is CASSFSTSGLRYEQFF.

This clonotype was seen more than once but under ten times. V and J are TRBV20-1 and TRBJ2-1; TRBD2 aligns across 8 bases. With 4 bases clipped from V and 7 bases from J, the junction kept 12 bases outside the gene matches. Germline values: CDR1 DFQATT, CDR2 SNEGSKA (reference sequence). This CDR3 has 15 residues. CDR3 DNA: TGCAGTGCTAATCCACCGGGACTAGTGGGGAATGAGCAGTTCTTC. It specifies CSANPPGLVGNEQFF.